This entry lists 27 T cell receptor beta chains sequenced from one sample in a study of CD8 T cells in Susac syndrome. The authors reverse transcribed roughly 0.5 to 1 ug RNA with random hexamers. TCRdb reprocessed the immunoSEQ multiplex PCR reads via MiXCR and lists one record per CDR3 protein. This repertoire shows around 71,000 distinct CDR3 sequences, roughly 93% found once; its top ten account for roughly 0.16%. Material: CD4+ T cells from PBMCs. The origin of the receptors is a human donor with Susac syndrome.

The rearrangement joins TRBV7-8 to TRBJ2-4; the D gene is possibly TRBD1 (5 bases). Per the germline V gene, CDR1 is SGHVS and CDR2 is FQNEAQ. V lost 5 bases to trimming and J lost 0 bases, with 14 bases between them. The CDR3 has 16 residues. This CDR3 is CASSTETARAKNIQYF. CDR3 DNA sequence: TGTGCCAGCAGCACGGAGACAGCCAGAGCCAAAAACATTCAGTACTTC.

This chain joins TRBV6-2 or TRBV6-3 and TRBJ2-7, with D possibly matching TRBD1 (5 bases). CDR3 size: 12 residues. Between the trimmed V and J ends, which lost 2 bases and 3 bases, there was a span of 5 bases. Germline V lookup: CDR1 MNHEY, CDR2 SVGEGT. The CDR3, as DNA: TGTGCCAGCAGTTACAGGGGCTACGAGCAGTACTTC. It specifies CASSYRGYEQYF.

The V and J genes are TRBV20-1 and TRBJ2-7, with D perhaps matching TRBD1 (5 bases). The CDR3 covers 17 residues. The V and J ends lost 0 bases and 2 bases respectively, with 20 bases between them. CDR1 is DFQATT, CDR2 SNEGSKA, per germline (reference sequence). CDR3 coding DNA: TGCAGTGCTAGAGATCAAGTAAACACCAGACAGACCTACGAGCAGTACTTC. Encoded protein: CSARDQVNTRQTYEQYF.

The V and J genes are TRBV7-3 and TRBJ2-1; possible D gene TRBD1, 5 bases. CDR1 SGHTA and CDR2 FQGTGA come from the germline V gene. This CDR3 comprises 15 residues. V lost 5 bases and J lost 7, with 18 bases in between. The CDR3 coding sequence is TGTGCCAGCAGCCCGAGGTTGGGGCTGGAGAATGAGCAGTTCTTC. Translated, it gives CASSPRLGLENEQFF.

The chain recombines TRBV7-8 with TRBJ2-5; TRBD1 agrees at 10 bases. The CDR3 loop spans 15 amino acids. The V gene end was trimmed by 2 bases and the J gene end by 4 bases; junction bases not matched to a gene: 4. Germline CDR1 reads SGHVS; CDR2 reads FQNEAQ. CDR3 residues: CASSLRDRGRETQYF. The CDR3 coding sequence is TGTGCCAGCAGCTTAAGGGACAGGGGTAGAGAGACCCAGTACTTC.

The chain joins TRBV5-6 to TRBJ1-1; TRBD1 might be the D (6 bases). Germline V lookup: CDR1 SGHDT, CDR2 YYEEEE. The CDR3 spans 17 residues. V lost 7 bases and J 0 bases, leaving 22 bases between the germline ends. The DNA for the CDR3 is TGTGCCAGCCAAAAAGCGAGGGGGACGGGGATGAACACTGAAGCTTTCTTT. It yields the protein CASQKARGTGMNTEAFF.

V and J are TRBV11-1 and TRBJ1-1; possible D gene TRBD1, 6 bases. The CDR3 length is 16 residues. Germline loops: CDR1 SGHAT, CDR2 FQDESV (reference sequence). Trimming left V 0 bases short and J 0 bases short, with 11 bases between. The CDR3 DNA is TGTGCCAGCAGCTTAGCCTTGCAGGGGATGAACACTGAAGCTTTCTTT. Translating gives CASSLALQGMNTEAFF.

The rearrangement links TRBV5-1 to TRBJ2-3, with D tentatively TRBD1 or TRBD2 (5 bases each). There are 15 residues in the CDR3. Germline lookup yields CDR1 SGHRS and CDR2 YFSETQ. With 4 bases removed from V and 5 bases from J, the gap between germline ends came to 17 bases. The CDR3 here is CASSIQALGEDTQYF. The CDR3 DNA reads TGCGCCAGCAGCATACAGGCATTGGGAGAAGATACGCAGTATTTT. The full variable domain, rest sourced from reference TRBV5-1 and TRBJ2-3, is KAGVTQTPRYLIKTRGQQVTLSCSPISGHRSVSWYQQTPGQGLQFLFEYFSETQRNKGNFPGRFSGRQFSNSRSEMNVSTLELGDSALYLCASSIQALGEDTQYFGPGTRLTVL.

This chain connects TRBV6-6 to TRBJ2-5; no definite D call. CDR1 is MNHNY and CDR2 is SVGAGI in the germline V gene (reference sequence). V gave up 3 bases and J gave up 1 base, with 3 bases separating them. The length of the CDR3 is 12 residues. The CDR3 loop reads CASSYFQETQYF. The DNA for the CDR3 is TGTGCCAGCAGTTATTTCCAAGAGACCCAGTACTTC.

The genes are TRBV12-3 or TRBV12-4 and TRBJ2-7; D uncertain. The CDR3 consists of 12 residues. V dropped 6 bases and J dropped 3 bases, with 9 bases sitting between them. The CDR3 sequence is CASSALHYEQYF. The CDR3 DNA follows: TGTGCCAGCAGCGCTCTCCACTACGAGCAGTACTTC.

The chain combines TRBV20-1 with TRBJ1-2; D is undetermined. Trimming stripped 6 bases from V and 3 bases from J, with 20 bases between. Looked up from germline, CDR1 is DFQATT and CDR2 is SNEGSKA (reference sequence). This CDR3 contains 15 residues. CDR3 region: CSASGDFRFDYGYTF. CDR3 nucleotide sequence: TGCAGTGCGAGCGGGGATTTTCGGTTTGACTATGGCTACACCTTC.

The chain recombines TRBV7-9 with TRBJ2-5; D is undetermined. Trimming took 3 bases from V and 5 from J, leaving 7 bases between them. The CDR3 extends over 12 amino acids. Germline-derived CDR1 and CDR2 are SEHNR and FQNEAQ (reference sequence). The CDR3 region is CASSFSGETQYF. The CDR3 nucleotides read TGTGCCAGCAGCTTTTCTGGGGAGACCCAGTACTTC.

The J gene is TRBJ2-7, the V gene TRBV6-1, with D tentatively TRBD1 (5 bases). This CDR3 region has 13 residues. Per the germline V gene, CDR1 is MNHNS and CDR2 is SASEGT. Trimming stripped 2 bases from V and 8 bases from J, with 13 bases between. CDR3 coding DNA: TGTGCCAGCAGTGAACGACAGTTGGGGAAGCAGTACTTC. As protein: CASSERQLGKQYF.

This clonotype was recorded once. A read error may account for a junction end that differs from germline. V gene TRBV2 combines with J gene TRBJ2-7; 9 nucleotides match TRBD2. The CDR3 sequence is 15 residues long. The germline CDR1 and CDR2 sequences are SNHLY and FYNNEI. The CDR3 sequence is CASGEVGSGGHEQYF. DNA for the CDR3: TGTGCCAGCGGTGAGGTGGGTAGCGGGGGCCACGAGCAGTACTTC.

The V gene is TRBV18, the J gene TRBJ1-1; 11 nucleotides align to TRBD1. The junction had 5 bases not matched to a gene; V was cut back by 3 bases and J by 5 bases. Per the germline V gene, CDR1 is KGHSH and CDR2 is LQKENI. This CDR3 region has 15 residues. CDR3 in amino acids: CASSPLGQGETEAFF. For the CDR3, the DNA is TGTGCCAGCTCACCCCTGGGACAGGGGGAGACTGAAGCTTTCTTT.

The V and J genes are TRBV10-3 and TRBJ2-6; D is undetermined. The CDR3 runs 16 residues. CDR1 is ENHRY, CDR2 SYGVKD, per germline. Trimming cost V 0 bases and J 2 bases, with 8 bases left between them. The CDR3: CAISESNGPGANVLTF. The CDR3 DNA reads TGTGCCATCAGTGAGTCAAATGGTCCTGGGGCCAACGTCCTGACTTTC.

This clonotype was seen a handful of times. The rearrangement uses TRBV27 and TRBJ2-5; TRBD1 might be the D (5 bases). The CDR3 contains 12 residues. V lost 2 bases and J 4 bases, leaving 5 bases between the germline ends. Germline CDR1 MNHEY, CDR2 SMNVEV (reference sequence). The CDR3 spells CASSLRGETQYF. The CDR3 DNA follows: TGTGCCAGCAGTTTAAGGGGAGAGACCCAGTACTTC.

The chain has TRBV6-5 and TRBJ1-1; D is perhaps TRBD1 (6 bases). The germline V gene has CDR1 MNHEY and CDR2 SVGAGI. V was cut by 2 bases and J by 1 base, with 8 bases left in between. This CDR3 is built from 14 residues. The DNA of the CDR3 is TGTGCCAGCAGTTACGACAGGTCGAACACTGAAGCTTTCTTT. Translating gives CASSYDRSNTEAFF.

The gene calls are TRBV18 and TRBJ1-1; no reliable D call. The V end was cut by 6 bases, the J end by 8 bases, with 13 bases between. CDR1 is KGHSH, CDR2 LQKENI, per germline. This CDR3 is 12 amino acids long. The CDR3 loop is CASSDYRREAFF. CDR3 DNA: TGTGCCAGCTCGGACTACCGAAGAGAAGCTTTCTTT. Complete variable domain (other parts from reference TRBV18 and TRBJ1-1): NAGVMQNPRHLVRRRGQEARLRCSPMKGHSHVYWYRQLPEEGLKFMVYLQKENIIDESGMPKERFSAEFPKEGPSILRIQQVVRGDSAAYFCASSDYRREAFFGQGTRLTVV.

The rearrangement links TRBV10-3 to TRBJ2-5; no definite D call. The CDR3 extends over 11 amino acids. CDR1 is ENHRY and CDR2 is SYGVKD in the germline V gene. Trimming took off 4 bases at V and 4 bases at J, with 4 bases between the two ends. The CDR3: CAISGGETQYF. DNA for the CDR3: TGTGCCATCAGTGGAGGAGAGACCCAGTACTTC.

This chain connects TRBV9 to TRBJ2-6; a weak D match, TRBD1 (5 bases). Germline V gene sequence: CDR1 SGDLS, CDR2 YYNGEE. V was trimmed by 0 bases and J by 0 bases, leaving 7 bases between them. The CDR3 runs 16 residues. The CDR3 sequence is CASSVVTASGANVLTF. DNA of the CDR3: TGTGCCAGCAGCGTAGTGACAGCCTCTGGGGCCAACGTCCTGACTTTC.

The CDR3 DNA reads as TGTGCCAGTACCCCCTGGGAGGCCTCTGGAAACACCATATATTTT. Residues: CASTPWEASGNTIYF. The chain recombines TRBV19 with TRBJ1-3; no definite D call. Per the germline V gene, CDR1 is LNHDA and CDR2 is SQIVND (reference sequence). CDR3 length: 15 amino acids. Trimming stripped 7 bases from V and 0 bases from J, with 13 bases between.

Comments on this clonotype: The junction shows a germline mismatch at one end, possibly a read error. This sequence joins TRBV28 and TRBJ1-5; D perhaps matches TRBD1 (5 bases). This CDR3 comprises 15 residues. Germline V gene data show CDR1 as MDHEN and CDR2 as SYDVKM. The CDR3 bases are TGTGTCAGCAGTTCCCGTTCGAGGGGTGGACAGCCCCAGCATTTT. This encodes CVSSSRSRGGQPQHF.

The chain couples TRBV6-5 to TRBJ1-5; D is unclear. From germline, CDR1 is MNHEY and CDR2 SVGAGI. The V and J ends lost 2 bases and 4 bases respectively, with 6 bases between them. This CDR3 contains 13 residues. The CDR3 here is CASSYGRNQPQHF. CDR3 sequence (DNA): TGTGCCAGCAGTTACGGCAGAAATCAGCCCCAGCATTTT.

The rearrangement joins TRBV24-1 to TRBJ1-2; no reliable D call. V lost 2 bases and J 8 bases, leaving 11 bases between the germline ends. The CDR3 is 13 amino acids. Germline CDR1 reads KGHDR; CDR2 reads SFDVKD. CDR3 coding DNA: TGTGCCACCAGTGATTGGACTAGGAGCGGCTACACCTTC. This gives the protein CATSDWTRSGYTF.

The genes are TRBV6-2 or TRBV6-3 and TRBJ1-5, with D perhaps matching TRBD1 (6 bases). CDR1 and CDR2 from the germline V gene are MNHEY and SVGEGT. This CDR3 is built from 16 residues. The V end was cut by 10 bases, the J end by 2 bases, with 21 bases between. The CDR3 loop reads CATPSAQGSCNQPQHF. In DNA, the CDR3 is TGTGCCACCCCTAGCGCCCAGGGGAGTTGCAATCAGCCCCAGCATTTT.

The chain carries TRBV6-2 or TRBV6-3 and TRBJ1-2, with 7 bases identical to TRBD1. V dropped 2 bases and J dropped 8; count of bases not matched to a gene: 11. This CDR3 is 15 amino acids long. Germline CDR1 MNHEY, CDR2 SVGEGT. The CDR3 DNA follows: TGTGCCAGCAGTTACCTTGACAGGGTTGTCTGGGGCTACACCTTC. Its translation: CASSYLDRVVWGYTF.